A selection of T cell receptor beta chains follows, all from one sample in a study of T cell changes during pregnancy in multiple sclerosis. TCRdb's table, derived via immunoSEQ multiplex PCR, lists solely in-frame clones and lacks some. The sample holds roughly 37,000 clones, 75% to 95% seen once. This material consisted of CD4+ T cells from peripheral blood mononuclear cells, taken in the second trimester of pregnancy. These receptors all stem from a female donor in good health, enrolled as a control in a pregnancy study. The CDR3 runs from the conserved cysteine through the conserved F or W. The order of the fields is clone size, V gene, D gene, J gene, CDR3 DNA, CDR3 protein. D genes are given only for firm matches. Clone size appears in some rows only: once, few, many, or a class for an expanded clone.

-,TRBV5-1,-,TRBJ2-7,TGCGCCAGCAGCCTGAATGAGGCCTACGAGCAGTACTTC,CASSLNEAYEQYF
-,TRBV19,-,TRBJ2-7,TGTGCCAGTAGTAACTTGGCGGGGAACGAGCAGTACTTC,CASSNLAGNEQYF
-,TRBV29-1,-,TRBJ1-1,TGCAGCGTTGCCCGAGAGGAAGCTTTCTTT,CSVAREEAFF
-,TRBV30,-,TRBJ2-5,TGTGCCTGGAGTTTGGGGGGACAAGAGACCCAGTACTTC,CAWSLGGQETQYF
-,TRBV7-2,TRBD2,TRBJ2-7,TGTGCCAGCAGCCCCTCTAGCGGGGGAACCTCCTACGAGCAGTACTTC,CASSPSSGGTSYEQYF
few,TRBV2,-,TRBJ1-2,TGTGCCAGCAGTTCCACAGGGATCGGTGGCTACACCTTC,CASSSTGIGGYTF
-,TRBV7-9,-,TRBJ1-5,TGTGCCAGCAGCTTAGGGCCGGGTTTCAATCAGCCCCAGCATTTT,CASSLGPGFNQPQHF
once,TRBV7-2,TRBD2,TRBJ2-7,TGTGCCAGCAGCTTAAGGCGGGGGGACTCCTACGAGCAGTACTTC,CASSLRRGDSYEQYF
once,TRBV18,-,TRBJ2-3,TGTGCCAGCTCACCACCCCCGACAGATACGCAGTATTTT,CASSPPPTDTQYF
once,TRBV5-1,-,TRBJ2-3,TGCGCCAGCAGCTTGGTCGGCAGGGTGACAGATACGCAGTATTTT,CASSLVGRVTDTQYF
-,TRBV6-6,-,TRBJ1-4,TGTGCCAGCAGTTATCCCGAGGGCCTAAATGAAAAACTGTTTTTT,CASSYPEGLNEKLFF
once,TRBV5-1,-,TRBJ1-1,TGCGCCAGCAGCGGGGAGCACACTGAAGCTTTCTTT,CASSGEHTEAFF
-,TRBV5-1,TRBD2,TRBJ2-1,TGCGCCAGCATCAGACTAGCGGGGGAGCACAATGAGCAGTTCTTC,CASIRLAGEHNEQFF
once,TRBV4-2,-,TRBJ2-1,TGTGCCAGCAGCCCAGACAAAGAGCAGTTCTTC,CASSPDKEQFF
-,TRBV7-9,-,TRBJ1-2,TGTGCCAGCAGTTGGGAGGGGGACCATGGCTACACCTTC,CASSWEGDHGYTF
-,TRBV21-1,-,TRBJ1-2,TGTGCCAGCAGCAAAGTTACGAGGGTACGTGGCTACACCTTC,CASSKVTRVRGYTF
-,TRBV2,-,TRBJ2-5,TGTGCCAGCAGTGAAGCCAGGGTGGGGCTCAAGCCCCAAGAGACCCAGTACTTC,CASSEARVGLKPQETQYF
-,TRBV7-9,TRBD2,TRBJ2-2,TGTGCCAGCAGCCCGGGACTAGCGGGAGTGGGGGAGCTGTTTTTT,CASSPGLAGVGELFF
-,TRBV18,-,TRBJ2-7,TGTGCCAGCTCACCCACGGACATTTCCTACGAGCAGTACTTC,CASSPTDISYEQYF
-,TRBV6-6,TRBD1,TRBJ2-7,TGTGCCAGCATCGTGGCAGGGGGCTACGAGCAGTACTTC,CASIVAGGYEQYF
-,TRBV29-1,-,TRBJ1-3,TGCAGCGTTGAGTCCCCGGGACTCCGAAGAAACACCATATATTTT,CSVESPGLRRNTIYF
-,TRBV7-2,TRBD2,TRBJ2-3,TGTGCCAGCAGCTTAGAATCTAGCGGGAGGGCGTCAGATACGCAGTATTTT,CASSLESSGRASDTQYF
-,TRBV9,TRBD1,TRBJ1-2,TGTGCCAGCAGCGTGGACAGGCGCTATGGCTACACCTTC,CASSVDRRYGYTF
once,TRBV27,TRBD2,TRBJ2-5,TGTGCCAGCAGTTTATCGAGCGGGGGCGTAGGGGAGACCCAGTACTTC,CASSLSSGGVGETQYF
-,TRBV4-1,-,TRBJ1-4,TGCGCCAGCAGCCAAGATCCCGGGTATGAAAAACTGTTTTTT,CASSQDPGYEKLFF
-,TRBV13,-,TRBJ2-5,TGTGCCAGCAGCTGGAACAGGGAGCGTCCAAGAGAGACCCAGTACTTC,CASSWNRERPRETQYF
-,TRBV27,-,TRBJ1-2,TGTGCCAGCAGCCCACAGGGAGCTTTTGGCTATGGCTACACCTTC,CASSPQGAFGYGYTF
-,TRBV19,-,TRBJ1-2,TGTGCCAGTAGTCCCGACAGCTATGGCTACACCTTC,CASSPDSYGYTF
-,TRBV4-2,TRBD2,TRBJ2-1,TGTGCCAGCAGCCAAGTCGCGGGAGGGCCAGGGGATGAGCAGTTCTTC,CASSQVAGGPGDEQFF
-,TRBV6-1,-,TRBJ2-7,TGTGCCAGCAGCCTGGGACACCTCCAGTACTTC,CASSLGHLQYF
-,TRBV5-6,-,TRBJ1-2,TGTGCCAGCAGCTTGGGACAGAAAAACTATGGCTACACCTTC,CASSLGQKNYGYTF
-,TRBV11-3,TRBD2,TRBJ2-1,TGTGCCAGCAGTGGCAGGGGACTAGCGGGGGATGAGCAGTTCTTC,CASSGRGLAGDEQFF